This TCR beta chain derives from a study of blood T cells in healthy people across ages. A second PCR, run for roughly 7 to 11 cycles, used a sample-barcoded 5' primer plus a J-beta primer mix. TCRdb redid the calling of the 5' RACE reads with MiXCR, one entry per CDR3 protein. The sample lists about 1.1 million distinct CDR3 sequences; around two fifths were seen once. The CDR3 runs to 10 residues. Germline V gene data show CDR1 as SQVTM and CDR2 as ANQGSEA. Points from the study as a whole: TCR beta diversity, measured per million T cells, fell in a roughly linear way with age. Unsorted PBMCs ruled out conclusive naive versus antigen-experienced comparison. Diversity figures based on one million T cells were deemed too low.

In its sample, this clonotype was seen a few times. Its specificity is unknown. Every sample yielded at least 7 million isolated PBMCs. The TCR was taken from a man between 18 and 35 years old in good health. The V gene is TRBV29-1, the J gene TRBJ2-5; D is ambiguous. The sequenced sample consisted of blood. The CDR3 reads CSVQQETQYF. DNA for the CDR3: TGCAGTGTCCAGCAAGAGACCCAGTACTTC.